The 30 T cell receptor beta chains in this list originate from one sample, sequenced in a study of cytomegalovirus exposure and HLA in healthy donors. The protocol was immunoSEQ multiplex PCR, while the TCRdb copy is restricted to in-frame clones and leaves out a portion. The sample records 71,000 or so clones, about 94% being singletons. The sample consisted of PBMCs. The receptors derive from a man aged 18 to 29 in good health and CMV-seropositive.

The CDR3 sequence: CASSISDSTGLNEQFF. CDR3 sequence (DNA): TGTGCCAGTAGTATTTCGGACAGCACAGGCTTGAATGAGCAGTTCTTC. The V and J genes are TRBV19 and TRBJ2-1, with D perhaps TRBD1 (6 bases). With 3 bases removed from V and 7 bases from J, the gap between germline ends came to 19 bases. The germline gives CDR1 LNHDA, CDR2 SQIVND (reference sequence). There are 16 residues in the CDR3.

This chain links TRBV5-1 with TRBJ2-1, with TRBD2 matching 11 bases. Looked up from germline, CDR1 is SGHRS and CDR2 is YFSETQ. The junction had 7 bases not matched to a gene; V was cut back by 2 bases and J by 6 bases. The length of the CDR3 is 16 residues. The CDR3 reads CASSFTSGSYGNEQFF. In DNA, the CDR3 is TGCGCCAGCAGCTTTACTAGCGGGAGTTATGGCAATGAGCAGTTCTTC.

The rearrangement joins TRBV18 to TRBJ2-7; perhaps TRBD1 as D (5 bases). Trimming took off 2 bases at V and 5 bases at J, with 13 bases between the two ends. The germline V gene has CDR1 KGHSH and CDR2 LQKENI. The CDR3 contains 14 residues. CDR3 bases: TGTGCCAGCTCACCATCCCAGGGTGGGCACGAGCAGTACTTC. This gives the protein CASSPSQGGHEQYF.

The J gene is TRBJ2-5, the V gene TRBV14; no reliable D call. Germline CDR1 is SGHDN and CDR2 is FVKESK. With 0 bases removed from V and 0 bases from J, the gap between germline ends came to 5 bases. The CDR3 has 14 amino acids. This CDR3 reads CASSQDSNQETQYF. The DNA for the CDR3 is TGTGCCAGCAGCCAAGACAGTAACCAAGAGACCCAGTACTTC.

This chain uses TRBV19 with TRBJ1-5; D unresolved. V was pared by 9 bases and J by 11 bases, with 17 bases between. The germline gives CDR1 LNHDA, CDR2 SQIVND (reference sequence). The CDR3 loop spans 12 amino acids. The CDR3, as DNA: TGTGCCAGCGCATCAAACTCTGAAGCCCAGCATTTT. Its protein product is CASASNSEAQHF.

The chain recombines TRBV2 with TRBJ1-2; D ambiguous. The CDR3 length is 12 residues. Per germline, CDR1 SNHLY and CDR2 FYNNEI. Deletions cut 11 bases from V and 7 bases from J, with 17 bases between. CDR3: CAHLSGLGGYTF. CDR3 coding DNA: TGTGCCCACCTAAGTGGGCTGGGTGGCTACACCTTC.

The rearrangement uses TRBV5-5 and TRBJ2-1, with D uncertain. The germline V gene encodes CDR1 SGHKS and CDR2 YYEKEE (reference sequence). V was trimmed by 2 bases and J by 5 bases, leaving 17 bases between them. The CDR3 sequence is 16 residues long. CDR3 protein: CASSFEVTLTDNEQFF. CDR3 bases: TGTGCCAGCAGCTTTGAGGTAACCCTTACTGACAATGAGCAGTTCTTC. Full variable domain (missing parts from reference TRBV5-5 and TRBJ2-1): DAGVTQSPTHLIKTRGQQVTLRCSPISGHKSVSWYQQVLGQGPQFIFQYYEKEERGRGNFPDRFSARQFPNYSSELNVNALLLGDSALYLCASSFEVTLTDNEQFFGPGTRLTVL.

This clone has only one observation. The rearrangement uses TRBV6-5 and TRBJ2-2; possibly TRBD2 for D (5 bases). The germline CDR1 and CDR2 sequences are MNHEY and SVGAGI. Trimming left V 2 bases short and J 8 bases short, with 12 bases between. CDR3 length: 14 residues. CDR3 DNA: TGTGCCAGCAGTTACGACGGTACGGGGGGGGAGCTGTTTTTT. It encodes CASSYDGTGGELFF.

J is TRBJ2-5 and V is TRBV11-2; D is unresolved. The V end was cut by 5 bases, the J end by 2 bases, with 9 bases between. The CDR3 is 13 residues long. Germline V gene sequence: CDR1 SGHAT, CDR2 FQNNGV. CDR3 amino acids: CASSPTAQETQYF. The CDR3 coding sequence is TGTGCCAGCAGCCCTACAGCTCAAGAGACCCAGTACTTC.

V usage is TRBV7-8 and J usage is TRBJ2-5, with 11 bases matching TRBD2. Germline V lookup: CDR1 SGHVS, CDR2 FQNEAQ. This CDR3 has 17 residues. Trimming cost V 1 base and J 4 bases; bases outside gene matches: 8. The CDR3, as DNA: TGTGCCAGCAGCTTAGACGAGCGGCTAGCGGGAGGAGAGACCCAGTACTTC. It yields the protein CASSLDERLAGGETQYF.

In its sample, this clone was seen once. This chain uses TRBV2 with TRBJ2-5; TRBD2 aligns across 10 bases. There are 14 residues in the CDR3. Germline V gene lookup returns CDR1 SNHLY and CDR2 FYNNEI. Unmatched junction bases numbered 1, after V lost 2 bases and J lost 4 bases. This chain's CDR3 is CASSEWTSGETQYF. For the CDR3, the DNA is TGTGCCAGCAGTGAATGGACTAGCGGAGAGACCCAGTACTTC.

The gene calls are TRBV5-1 and TRBJ2-7; the match to TRBD2 covers 14 bases. The CDR3 spans 15 residues. Germline V CDR1 and CDR2: SGHRS, YFSETQ. V shed 2 bases, J shed 4 bases, and the junction held 2 bases outside the gene matches. The CDR3 is CASSFGTSGGYEQYF. In nucleotides, the CDR3 is TGCGCCAGCAGCTTCGGGACTAGCGGGGGATACGAGCAGTACTTC.

V and J are TRBV27 and TRBJ2-3; 11 positions match TRBD2. This CDR3 has 15 amino acids. Trimming took 8 bases from V and 5 from J; bases not matched to a gene: 9. Germline CDR1 is MNHEY and CDR2 is SMNVEV (reference sequence). CDR3 region: CASGTSGIREDTQYF. CDR3 nucleotide sequence: TGTGCCAGCGGGACTAGCGGAATCAGGGAAGATACGCAGTATTTT.

This clone was detected once. V and J are TRBV6-1 and TRBJ2-5, with D maybe TRBD2 (5 bases). Germline loops: CDR1 MNHNS, CDR2 SASEGT. This CDR3 is 12 amino acids long. Trimming stripped 8 bases from V and 5 bases from J, with 12 bases between. The CDR3 here is CASRSSRETQYF. The CDR3 DNA follows: TGTGCCAGCCGATCTAGCAGGGAGACCCAGTACTTC.

Worth noting for this clone: The same CDR3 is also encoded by other DNA sequences in this sample. The chain employs TRBV9 and TRBJ2-3, with 7 bases identical to TRBD2. Germline V gene data show CDR1 as SGDLS and CDR2 as YYNGEE. CDR3 length: 15 amino acids. After removal of 0 bases from V and 1 base from J, the junction contained 2 bases not matched to a gene. This chain's CDR3 is CASSVGAGGTDTQYF. The CDR3 bases are TGTGCCAGCAGCGTAGGTGCGGGGGGCACAGATACGCAGTATTTT.

The chain carries TRBV2 and TRBJ1-2, with a possible D match to TRBD1 (6 bases). Per the germline V gene, CDR1 is SNHLY and CDR2 is FYNNEI. The CDR3 spans 12 residues. Trimming took off 8 bases at V and 6 bases at J, with 13 bases between the two ends. Written as DNA, the CDR3 is TGTGCCAGCCGGTGGGAGGGGGATGGCTACACCTTC. Its translation: CASRWEGDGYTF. The full variable domain, with the rest looked up from reference TRBV2 and TRBJ1-2, is EPEVTQTPSHQVTQMGQEVILRCVPISNHLYFYWYRQILGQKVEFLVSFYNNEISEKSEIFDDQFSVERPDGSNFTLKIRSTKLEDSAMYFCASRWEGDGYTFGSGTRLTVV.

CDR3 residues: CASSWDSLGYEQFF. CDR3 DNA: TGTGCCAGCAGCTGGGACAGTCTCGGCTATGAGCAGTTCTTC. J is TRBJ2-1 and V is TRBV5-5, with 7 bases that match TRBD1. Germline CDR1 SGHKS, CDR2 YYEKEE (reference sequence). V was pared by 3 bases and J by 8 bases, with 8 bases of the junction left unmatched. This CDR3 comprises 14 residues.

The gene calls are TRBV30 and TRBJ2-3; 9 nucleotides match TRBD2. Per the germline V gene, CDR1 is GTSNPN and CDR2 is SVGIG (reference sequence). The junction had 6 bases not matched to a gene; V was cut back by 4 bases and J by 4 bases. The CDR3 runs 14 residues. The CDR3 coding sequence is TGTGCCTGGATGGGGTCTAGCGGGGCAGATACGCAGTATTTT. Residues: CAWMGSSGADTQYF. The complete variable domain, with remaining parts taken from reference TRBV30 and TRBJ2-3, reads SQTIHQWPATLVQPVGSPLSLECTVEGTSNPNLYWYRQAAGRGLQLLFYSVGIGQISSEVPQNLSASRPQDRQFILSSKKLLLSDSGFYLCAWMGSSGADTQYFGPGTRLTVL.

The V call is TRBV5-1, the J call TRBJ2-3, with 10 bases lining up with TRBD2. The CDR3 runs 17 residues. Germline CDR1 SGHRS, CDR2 YFSETQ. The trim removed 1 base at V and 3 bases at J, leaving 8 bases unmatched. CDR3: CASSLMLAGALTDTQYF. The CDR3 DNA reads TGCGCCAGCAGCTTGATGCTAGCGGGGGCCCTAACAGATACGCAGTATTTT.

The chain carries TRBV5-1 and TRBJ2-5, with D hard to call. Trimming left V 0 bases short and J 4 bases short, with 10 bases between. The length of the CDR3 is 14 residues. Germline loops: CDR1 SGHRS, CDR2 YFSETQ. CDR3 protein: CASSLGALGETQYF. In DNA form, the CDR3 reads TGCGCCAGCAGCTTGGGGGCATTGGGAGAGACCCAGTACTTC.

The genes are TRBV10-3 and TRBJ2-7, with D possibly being TRBD1 (6 bases). CDR1 and CDR2 (germline): ENHRY, SYGVKD. V shed 4 bases and J shed 2 bases, with 12 bases lying between them. The CDR3 extends over 14 amino acids. Written as DNA, the CDR3 is TGTGCCATCAGTGCGGACAGCGCTACCTACGAGCAGTACTTC. Amino acid sequence: CAISADSATYEQYF.

The V call is TRBV27, the J call TRBJ1-1; D is possibly TRBD1 (6 bases). Trimming cost V 6 bases and J 8 bases, with 13 bases left between them. Per the germline V gene, CDR1 is MNHEY and CDR2 is SMNVEV (reference sequence). The CDR3 sequence is 12 residues long. The CDR3 spells CASRGERGEAFF. CDR3 coding DNA: TGTGCCAGCAGAGGGGAGAGGGGGGAAGCTTTCTTT.

This rearrangement joins TRBV15 to TRBJ2-5; TRBD2 is a possible D gene (6 bases). The end of the DNA aligns better with TRBJ2-7, so the J call may be wrong. The CDR3 runs to 15 residues. The V gene's germline CDR1 is LNHNV and CDR2 YYDKDF (reference sequence). CDR3 in DNA: TGTGCCACCAGCAGAGGGGGCGGGGCTTCCTACGAGCAGTACTTC. Translating gives CATSRGGGASYEQYF.

The chain recombines TRBV19 with TRBJ1-5; 9 bases agree with TRBD1. Looked up from germline, CDR1 is LNHDA and CDR2 is SQIVND (reference sequence). V dropped 3 bases and J dropped 5; count of bases not matched to a gene: 8. The CDR3 has 16 amino acids. The CDR3 DNA sequence: TGTGCCAGTAGTATCTCGGGACAGGGAAGCCATCAGCCCCAGCATTTT. Translating it yields CASSISGQGSHQPQHF.

The chain recombines TRBV5-1 with TRBJ2-3, with 10 bases fitting TRBD2. Trimming took 5 bases from V and 2 from J; bases not matched to a gene: 8. The CDR3 spans 16 residues. The germline gives CDR1 SGHRS, CDR2 YFSETQ. The CDR3 DNA reads TGCGCCAGCAGAATCGGTAGCGGGGGGTACACAGATACGCAGTATTTT. Its protein is CASRIGSGGYTDTQYF.

The chain carries TRBV27 and TRBJ1-5, with a tentative D call TRBD1 (6 bases). V gave up 6 bases and J gave up 1 base, with 16 bases separating them. CDR3 length: 16 amino acids. Germline CDR1 and CDR2: MNHEY and SMNVEV (reference sequence). The CDR3 DNA reads TGTGCCAGCAGCCTTTCGGGGGGGCGAAGCAATCAGCCCCAGCATTTT. Translated, it gives CASSLSGGRSNQPQHF.

The chain has TRBV7-9 and TRBJ1-4; 7 bases match TRBD1. The CDR3 is made up of 15 amino acids. After removal of 5 bases from V and 8 bases from J, the junction contained 11 bases not matched to a gene. The germline V gene encodes CDR1 SEHNR and CDR2 FQNEAQ (reference sequence). The DNA for the CDR3 is TGTGCCAGCAGCCAAGGGGACAGCCGCACAGAAAAACTGTTTTTT. This codes for CASSQGDSRTEKLFF. The complete variable domain, with remaining parts taken from reference TRBV7-9 and TRBJ1-4, reads DTGVSQNPRHKITKRGQNVTFRCDPISEHNRLYWYRQTLGQGPEFLTYFQNEAQLEKSRLLSDRFSAERPKGSFSTLEIQRTEQGDSAMYLCASSQGDSRTEKLFFGSGTQLSVL.

This clone has just one count. The V gene is TRBV16, the J gene TRBJ2-7; TRBD1 matches at 9 bases. Trimming cost V 3 bases and J 3 bases; bases outside gene matches: 9. The CDR3 totals 16 residues. Germline CDR1 KGHSY, CDR2 FQNENV. CDR3 residues: CASSHPGVTGGYEQYF. CDR3 sequence (DNA): TGTGCCAGCAGCCACCCCGGTGTGACAGGGGGCTACGAGCAGTACTTC.

The chain combines TRBV5-1 with TRBJ1-3, with D perhaps matching TRBD1 (6 bases). V was trimmed by 0 bases and J by 7 bases, leaving 14 bases between them. The CDR3 runs 15 residues. Germline CDR1 and CDR2: SGHRS and YFSETQ. The CDR3 DNA reads TGCGCCAGCAGCTTGGGGGGGCAGGTTCGGAACACCATATATTTT. Amino acid sequence: CASSLGGQVRNTIYF.

The J gene is TRBJ2-7, the V gene TRBV15; 8 bases match TRBD2. After removal of 0 bases from V and 3 bases from J, the junction contained 4 bases not matched to a gene. The germline gives CDR1 LNHNV, CDR2 YYDKDF (reference sequence). The CDR3 extends over 15 amino acids. As DNA, the CDR3 is TGTGCCACCAGCAGAGATACTAGCGGATTCTACGAGCAGTACTTC. It yields the protein CATSRDTSGFYEQYF.